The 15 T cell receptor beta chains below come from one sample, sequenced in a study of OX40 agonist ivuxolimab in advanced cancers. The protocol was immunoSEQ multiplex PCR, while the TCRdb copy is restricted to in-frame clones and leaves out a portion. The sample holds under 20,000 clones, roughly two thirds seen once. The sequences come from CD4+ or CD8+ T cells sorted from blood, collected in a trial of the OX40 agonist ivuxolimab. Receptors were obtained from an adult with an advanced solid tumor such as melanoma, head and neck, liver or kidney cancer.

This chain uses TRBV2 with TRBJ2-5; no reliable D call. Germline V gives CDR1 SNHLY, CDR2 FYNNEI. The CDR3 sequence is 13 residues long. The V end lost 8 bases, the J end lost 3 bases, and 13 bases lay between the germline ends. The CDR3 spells CASDLLGEETQYF. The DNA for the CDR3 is TGTGCCAGCGACCTCCTAGGCGAAGAGACCCAGTACTTC.

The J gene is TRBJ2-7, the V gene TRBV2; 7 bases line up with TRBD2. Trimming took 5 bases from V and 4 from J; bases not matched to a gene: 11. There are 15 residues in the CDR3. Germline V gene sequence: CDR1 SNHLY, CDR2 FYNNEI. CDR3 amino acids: CASSRPGGVGYEQYF. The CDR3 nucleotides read TGTGCCAGCAGTCGCCCGGGGGGAGTGGGGTACGAGCAGTACTTC.

The CDR3 sequence is CASSQALSGANVLTF. The CDR3 region has the DNA TGTGCCAGCAGCCAAGCTCTCTCTGGGGCCAACGTCCTGACTTTC. The genes are TRBV4-2 and TRBJ2-6; D is ambiguous. The ends were cut back, 1 base at V and 0 bases at J, with 4 bases in the middle. Per germline, CDR1 LGHNA and CDR2 YNFKEQ. This CDR3 has 15 amino acids.

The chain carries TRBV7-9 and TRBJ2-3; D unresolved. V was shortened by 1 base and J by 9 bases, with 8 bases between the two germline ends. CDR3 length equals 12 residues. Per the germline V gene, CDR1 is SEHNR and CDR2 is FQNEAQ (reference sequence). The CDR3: CASSLGIQTQYF. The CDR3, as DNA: TGTGCCAGCAGCTTAGGGATTCAAACGCAGTATTTT.

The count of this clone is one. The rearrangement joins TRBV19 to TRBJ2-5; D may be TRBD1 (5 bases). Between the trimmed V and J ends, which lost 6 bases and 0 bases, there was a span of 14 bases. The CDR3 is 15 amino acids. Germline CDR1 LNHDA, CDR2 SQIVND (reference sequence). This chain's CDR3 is CASSPPGNDQETQYF. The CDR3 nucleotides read TGTGCCAGTAGCCCCCCAGGGAACGACCAAGAGACCCAGTACTTC.

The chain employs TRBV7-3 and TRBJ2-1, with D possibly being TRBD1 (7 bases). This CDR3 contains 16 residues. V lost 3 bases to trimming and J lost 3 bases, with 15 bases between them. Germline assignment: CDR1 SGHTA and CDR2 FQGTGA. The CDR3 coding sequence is TGTGCCAGCAGCTTGGAGGGGGCGAATGTCTACAATGAGCAGTTCTTC. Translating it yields CASSLEGANVYNEQFF.

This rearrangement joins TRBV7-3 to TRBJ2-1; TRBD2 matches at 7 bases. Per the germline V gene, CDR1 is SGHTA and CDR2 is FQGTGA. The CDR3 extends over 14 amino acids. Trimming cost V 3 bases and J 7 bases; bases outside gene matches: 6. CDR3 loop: CASSLSGLENEQFF. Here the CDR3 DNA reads TGTGCCAGCAGCTTGAGCGGACTAGAGAATGAGCAGTTCTTC. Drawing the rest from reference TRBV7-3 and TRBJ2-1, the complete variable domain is GAGVSQTPSNKVTEKGKYVELRCDPISGHTALYWYRQSLGQGPEFLIYFQGTGAADDSGLPNDRFFAVRPEGSVSTLKIQRTERGDSAVYLCASSLSGLENEQFFGPGTRLTVL.

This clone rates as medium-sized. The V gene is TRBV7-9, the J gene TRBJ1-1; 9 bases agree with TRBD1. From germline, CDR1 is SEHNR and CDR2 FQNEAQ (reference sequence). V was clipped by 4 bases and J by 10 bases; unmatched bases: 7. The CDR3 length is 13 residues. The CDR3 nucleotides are TGTGCCAGCAGCTCTTCGGACAGGGGATCAGCTTTCTTT. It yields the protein CASSSSDRGSAFF.

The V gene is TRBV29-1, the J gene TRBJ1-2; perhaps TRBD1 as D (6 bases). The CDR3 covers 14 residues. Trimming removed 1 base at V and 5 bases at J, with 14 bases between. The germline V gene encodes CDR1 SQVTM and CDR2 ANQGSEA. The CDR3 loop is CSVEGGRGRYGYTF. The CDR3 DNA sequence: TGCAGCGTTGAAGGGGGGCGGGGAAGGTATGGCTACACCTTC.

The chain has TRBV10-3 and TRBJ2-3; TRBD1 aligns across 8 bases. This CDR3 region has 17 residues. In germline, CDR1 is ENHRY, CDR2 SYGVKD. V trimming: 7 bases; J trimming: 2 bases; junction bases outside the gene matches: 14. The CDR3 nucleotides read TGTGCCATCAACCCTGAGACAGGGGTTCTTAACACAGATACGCAGTATTTT. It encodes CAINPETGVLNTDTQYF.

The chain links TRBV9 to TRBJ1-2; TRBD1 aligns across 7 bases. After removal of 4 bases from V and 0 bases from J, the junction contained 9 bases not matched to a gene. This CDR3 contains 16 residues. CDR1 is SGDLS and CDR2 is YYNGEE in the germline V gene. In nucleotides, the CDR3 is TGTGCCAGCAGCCCCACCGGACAGGCAGCTAACTATGGCTACACCTTC. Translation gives CASSPTGQAANYGYTF.

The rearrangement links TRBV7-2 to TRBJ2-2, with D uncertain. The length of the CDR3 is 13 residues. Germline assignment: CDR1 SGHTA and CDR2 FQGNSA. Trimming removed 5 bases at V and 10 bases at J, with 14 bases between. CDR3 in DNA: TGTGCCAGCAGCCCAATTCCCCCGGTGGAGCTGTTTTTT. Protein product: CASSPIPPVELFF.

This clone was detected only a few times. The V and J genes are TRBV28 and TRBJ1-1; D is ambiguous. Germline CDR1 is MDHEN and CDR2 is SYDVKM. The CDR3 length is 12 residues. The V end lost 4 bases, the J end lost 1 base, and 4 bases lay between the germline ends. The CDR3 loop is CASSYANTEAFF. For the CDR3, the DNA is TGTGCCAGCAGTTATGCGAACACTGAAGCTTTCTTT.

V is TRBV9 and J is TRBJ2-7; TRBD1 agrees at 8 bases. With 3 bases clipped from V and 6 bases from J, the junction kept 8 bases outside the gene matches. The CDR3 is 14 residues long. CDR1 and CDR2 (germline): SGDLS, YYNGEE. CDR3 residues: CASSASTGAAEQYF. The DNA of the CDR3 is TGTGCCAGCAGCGCGTCGACAGGGGCGGCCGAGCAGTACTTC. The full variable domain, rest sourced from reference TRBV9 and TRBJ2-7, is DSGVTQTPKHLITATGQRVTLRCSPRSGDLSVYWYQQSLDQGLQFLIQYYNGEERAKGNILERFSAQQFPDLHSELNLSSLELGDSALYFCASSASTGAAEQYFGPGTRLTVT.

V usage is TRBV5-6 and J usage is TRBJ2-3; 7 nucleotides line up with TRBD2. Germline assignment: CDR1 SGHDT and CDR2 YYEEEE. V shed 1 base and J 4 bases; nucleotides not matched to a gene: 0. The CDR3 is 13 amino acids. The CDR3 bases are TGTGCCAGCAGCTTGCTAGCGGCAGATACGCAGTATTTT. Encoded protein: CASSLLAADTQYF.